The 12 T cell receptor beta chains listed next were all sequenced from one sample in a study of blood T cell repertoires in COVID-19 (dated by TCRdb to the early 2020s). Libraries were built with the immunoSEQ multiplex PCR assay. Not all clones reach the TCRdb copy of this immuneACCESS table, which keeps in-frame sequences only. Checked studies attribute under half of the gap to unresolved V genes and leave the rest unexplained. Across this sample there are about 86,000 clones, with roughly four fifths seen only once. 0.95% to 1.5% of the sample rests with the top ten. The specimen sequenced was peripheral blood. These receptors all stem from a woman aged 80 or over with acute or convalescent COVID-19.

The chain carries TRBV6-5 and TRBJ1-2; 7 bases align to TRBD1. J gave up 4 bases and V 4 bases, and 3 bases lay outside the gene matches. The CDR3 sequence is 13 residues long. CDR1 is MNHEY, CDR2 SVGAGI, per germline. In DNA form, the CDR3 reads TGTGCCAGCAGTTTATCAGGGGGCTATGGCTACACCTTC. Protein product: CASSLSGGYGYTF.

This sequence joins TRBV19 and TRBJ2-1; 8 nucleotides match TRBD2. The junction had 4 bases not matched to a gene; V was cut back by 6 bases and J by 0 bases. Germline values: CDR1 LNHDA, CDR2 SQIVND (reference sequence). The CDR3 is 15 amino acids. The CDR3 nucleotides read TGTGCCAGTAGGCTAGGACTAGCCTCCTACAATGAGCAGTTCTTC. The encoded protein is CASRLGLASYNEQFF.

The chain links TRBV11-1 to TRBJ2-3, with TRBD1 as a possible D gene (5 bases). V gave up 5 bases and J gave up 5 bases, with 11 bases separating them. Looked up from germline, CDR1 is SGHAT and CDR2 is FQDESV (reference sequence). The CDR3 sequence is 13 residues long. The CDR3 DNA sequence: TGTGCCAGCAGCCTTACAGGAGAAGATACGCAGTATTTT. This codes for CASSLTGEDTQYF.

CDR3 region: CASTTGNQPQHF. The CDR3 nucleotides read TGTGCCAGCACGACAGGGAATCAGCCCCAGCATTTT. The V and J genes are TRBV6-5 and TRBJ1-5; TRBD1 matches 7 bases. CDR1 and CDR2 (germline): MNHEY, SVGAGI. Unmatched junction bases numbered 1, after V lost 7 bases and J lost 4 bases. This CDR3 has 12 residues.

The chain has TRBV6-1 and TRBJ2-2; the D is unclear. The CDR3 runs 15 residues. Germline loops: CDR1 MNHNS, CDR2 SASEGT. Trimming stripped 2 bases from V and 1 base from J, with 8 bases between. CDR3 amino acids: CASSELSGNTGELFF. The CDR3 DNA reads TGTGCCAGCAGTGAACTTTCAGGGAACACCGGGGAGCTGTTTTTT.

CDR3 loop: CASSIGSRVRDGYTF. CDR3 nucleotides: TGCGCCAGCAGCATTGGATCCAGGGTTAGGGATGGCTACACCTTC. V and J are TRBV5-1 and TRBJ1-2; D might be TRBD1 (5 bases). The CDR3 runs 15 residues. V dropped 4 bases and J dropped 6 bases, with 19 bases sitting between them. Germline assignment: CDR1 SGHRS and CDR2 YFSETQ. The whole variable domain, filled in from reference TRBV5-1 and TRBJ1-2, reads KAGVTQTPRYLIKTRGQQVTLSCSPISGHRSVSWYQQTPGQGLQFLFEYFSETQRNKGNFPGRFSGRQFSNSRSEMNVSTLELGDSALYLCASSIGSRVRDGYTFGSGTRLTVV.

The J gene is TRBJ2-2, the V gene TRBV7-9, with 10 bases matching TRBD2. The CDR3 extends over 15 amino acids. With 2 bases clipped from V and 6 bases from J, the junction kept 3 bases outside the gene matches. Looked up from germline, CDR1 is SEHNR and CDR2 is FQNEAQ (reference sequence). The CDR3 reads CASSLLAGVSGELFF. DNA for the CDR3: TGTGCCAGCAGCTTACTAGCGGGAGTTTCCGGGGAGCTGTTTTTT.

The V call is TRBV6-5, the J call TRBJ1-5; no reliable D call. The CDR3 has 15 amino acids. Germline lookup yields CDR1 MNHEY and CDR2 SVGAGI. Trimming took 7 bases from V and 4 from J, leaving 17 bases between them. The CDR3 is CASTLTIQRNQPQHF. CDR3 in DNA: TGTGCCAGCACCCTTACGATCCAGAGGAATCAGCCCCAGCATTTT.

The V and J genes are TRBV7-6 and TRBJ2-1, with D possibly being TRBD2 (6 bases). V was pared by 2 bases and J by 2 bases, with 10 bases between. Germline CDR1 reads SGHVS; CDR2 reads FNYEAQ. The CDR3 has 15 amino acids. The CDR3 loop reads CASSLISGTYNEQFF. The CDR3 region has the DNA TGTGCCAGCAGCTTAATTAGCGGTACCTACAATGAGCAGTTCTTC.

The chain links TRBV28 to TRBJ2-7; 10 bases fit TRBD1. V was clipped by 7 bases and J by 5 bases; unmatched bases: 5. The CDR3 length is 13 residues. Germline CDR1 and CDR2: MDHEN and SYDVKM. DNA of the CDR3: TGTGCCAGCACATTGACAGGGGGCAACGAGCAGTACTTC. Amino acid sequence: CASTLTGGNEQYF.

CDR3 coding DNA: TGTGCCAGCAGGGGGGCCGGGTCAGATACGCAGTATTTT. It translates to CASRGAGSDTQYF. The V gene is TRBV6-5, the J gene TRBJ2-3; the D gene is possibly TRBD1 (6 bases). V was shortened by 6 bases and J by 4 bases, with 11 bases between the two germline ends. This CDR3 has 13 amino acids. Germline V lookup: CDR1 MNHEY, CDR2 SVGAGI.

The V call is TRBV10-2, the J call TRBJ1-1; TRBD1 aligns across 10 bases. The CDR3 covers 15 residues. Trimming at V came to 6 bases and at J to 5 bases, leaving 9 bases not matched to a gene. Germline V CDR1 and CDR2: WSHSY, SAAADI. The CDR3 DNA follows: TGCGCCAGCAGCGAGATGACAGGGGGCTTTACTGAAGCTTTCTTT. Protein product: CASSEMTGGFTEAFF.